This T cell receptor beta chain is drawn from a study of multiple sclerosis patients with progressive multifocal leukoencephalopathy. Findings and caveats of the study: No common TRBV or TRBJ usage or pairing appeared at PML.

Per the germline V gene, CDR1 is MNHEY and CDR2 is SMNVEV (reference sequence). V was pared by 5 bases and J by 4 bases, with 17 bases between. CDR3 length: 15 residues. TCRdb keeps only in-frame clones here, not all; method: immunoSEQ multiplex PCR. The sample consists of around 30,000 clones, around 87% of them appearing once. Points on this clone: As yet, its antigen is unknown.

Regarding time point: roughly 13 months of natalizumab therapy. The receptor's source is a human donor with multiple sclerosis. Material: PBMCs, obtained from a patient treated with natalizumab. The chain is built from TRBV27 and TRBJ1-2; TRBD1 is a possible D gene (5 bases). The CDR3 is CASSPRQTLGYGYTF. CDR3 nucleotides: TGTGCCAGCAGTCCCAGACAGACCTTGGGCTATGGCTACACCTTC.